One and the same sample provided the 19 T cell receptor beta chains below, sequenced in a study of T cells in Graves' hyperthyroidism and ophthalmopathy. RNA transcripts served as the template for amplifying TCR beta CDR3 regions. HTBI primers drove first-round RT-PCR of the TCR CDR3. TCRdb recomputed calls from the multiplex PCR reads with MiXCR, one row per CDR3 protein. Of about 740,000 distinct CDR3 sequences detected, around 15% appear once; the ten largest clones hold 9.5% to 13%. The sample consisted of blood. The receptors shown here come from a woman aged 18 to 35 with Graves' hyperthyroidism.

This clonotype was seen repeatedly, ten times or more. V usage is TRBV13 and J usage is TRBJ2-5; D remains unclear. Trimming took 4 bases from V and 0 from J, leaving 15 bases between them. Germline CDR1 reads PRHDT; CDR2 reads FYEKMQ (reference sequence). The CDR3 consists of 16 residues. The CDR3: CASSSSRRPDQETQYF. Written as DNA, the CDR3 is TGTGCCAGCAGCTCCTCCCGCAGGCCCGACCAAGAGACCCAGTACTTC.

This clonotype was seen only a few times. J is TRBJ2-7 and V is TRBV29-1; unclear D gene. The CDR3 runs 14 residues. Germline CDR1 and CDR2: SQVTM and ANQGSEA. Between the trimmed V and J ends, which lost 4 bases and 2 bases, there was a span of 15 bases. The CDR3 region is CSVVKARFPYEQYF. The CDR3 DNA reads TGCAGCGTTGTCAAGGCGCGGTTCCCCTACGAGCAGTACTTC.

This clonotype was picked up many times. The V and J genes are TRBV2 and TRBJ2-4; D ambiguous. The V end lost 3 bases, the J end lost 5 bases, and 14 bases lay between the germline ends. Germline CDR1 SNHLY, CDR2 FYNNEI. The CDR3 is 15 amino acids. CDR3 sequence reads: CASSDIVAVQNIQYF. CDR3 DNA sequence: TGTGCCAGCAGTGACATCGTGGCAGTACAAAACATTCAGTACTTC.

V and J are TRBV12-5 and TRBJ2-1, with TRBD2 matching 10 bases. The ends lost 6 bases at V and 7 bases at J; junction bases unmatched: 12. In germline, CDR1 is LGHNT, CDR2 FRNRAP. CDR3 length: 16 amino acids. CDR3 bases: TGTGCTAGTGGGTATACTCCTAGCGGGAGTTGGAATGAGCAGTTCTTC. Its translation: CASGYTPSGSWNEQFF.

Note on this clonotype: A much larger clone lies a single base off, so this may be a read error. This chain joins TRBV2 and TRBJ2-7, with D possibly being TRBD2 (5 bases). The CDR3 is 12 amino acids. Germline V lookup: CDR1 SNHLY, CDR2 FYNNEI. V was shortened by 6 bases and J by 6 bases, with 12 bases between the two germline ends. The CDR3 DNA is TGTGCCAGCAGCGAGGACTTCTCCGAGCAGTACTTC. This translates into CASSEDFSEQYF.

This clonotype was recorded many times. In nucleotides, the CDR3 is TGCAGTGCTAGCCTATTAGCCAAAAACATTCAGTACTTC. Protein sequence: CSASLLAKNIQYF. The V and J genes are TRBV20-1 and TRBJ2-4; D unresolved. The CDR3 runs to 13 residues. Trimming shortened V by 3 bases and J by 0 bases, and 6 bases separated the two germline ends. Germline V gene data show CDR1 as DFQATT and CDR2 as SNEGSKA (reference sequence).

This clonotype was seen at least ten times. CDR3 nucleotides: TGTGCCAGCAGTGAGTTAGAGACCCAGTACTTC. Residues: CASSELETQYF. This chain uses TRBV2 with TRBJ2-5; D not certain. V lost 3 bases to trimming and J lost 4 bases, with 3 bases between them. Germline CDR1 SNHLY, CDR2 FYNNEI. There are 11 residues in the CDR3.

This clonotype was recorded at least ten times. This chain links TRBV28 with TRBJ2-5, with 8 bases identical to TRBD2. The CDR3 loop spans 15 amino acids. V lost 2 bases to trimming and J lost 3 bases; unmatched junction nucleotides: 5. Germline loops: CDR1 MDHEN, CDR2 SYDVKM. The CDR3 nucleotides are TGTGCCAGCAGTTTACGGGAGGGGGGGAAAGAGACCCAGTACTTC. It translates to CASSLREGGKETQYF.

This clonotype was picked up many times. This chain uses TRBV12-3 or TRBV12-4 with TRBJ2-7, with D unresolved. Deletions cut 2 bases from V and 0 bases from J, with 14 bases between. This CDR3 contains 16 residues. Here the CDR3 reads CASSLTAGRSSYEQYF. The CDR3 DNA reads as TGTGCCAGCAGTTTAACCGCTGGACGGAGCTCCTACGAGCAGTACTTC.

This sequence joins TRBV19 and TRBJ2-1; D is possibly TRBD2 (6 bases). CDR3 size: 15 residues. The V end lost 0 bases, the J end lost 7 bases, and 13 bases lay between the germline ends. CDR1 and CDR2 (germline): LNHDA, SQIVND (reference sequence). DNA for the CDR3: TGTGCCAGTAGTATAGATAACGGGAGAGGAAATGAGCAGTTCTTC. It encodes CASSIDNGRGNEQFF.

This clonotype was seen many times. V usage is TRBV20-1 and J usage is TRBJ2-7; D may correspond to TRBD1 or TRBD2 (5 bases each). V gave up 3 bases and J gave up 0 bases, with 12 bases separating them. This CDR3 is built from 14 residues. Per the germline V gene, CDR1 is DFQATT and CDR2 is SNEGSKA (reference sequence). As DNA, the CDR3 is TGCAGTGCTAGTCCCGGGACGACCTCCTACGAGCAGTACTTC. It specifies CSASPGTTSYEQYF.

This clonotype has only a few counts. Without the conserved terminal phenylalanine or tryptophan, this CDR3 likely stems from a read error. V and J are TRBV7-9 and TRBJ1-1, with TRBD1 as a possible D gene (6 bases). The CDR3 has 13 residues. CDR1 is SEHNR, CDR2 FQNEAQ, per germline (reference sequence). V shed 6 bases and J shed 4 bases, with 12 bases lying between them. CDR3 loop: CASRIKQGTEAFL. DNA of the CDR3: TGTGCCAGCAGGATTAAACAGGGCACTGAAGCTTTCCTT.

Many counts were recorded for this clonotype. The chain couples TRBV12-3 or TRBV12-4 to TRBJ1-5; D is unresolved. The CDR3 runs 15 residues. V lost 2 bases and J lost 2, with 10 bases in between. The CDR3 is CASSLQATGNQPQHF. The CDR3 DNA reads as TGTGCCAGCAGTTTACAGGCAACGGGCAATCAGCCCCAGCATTTT.

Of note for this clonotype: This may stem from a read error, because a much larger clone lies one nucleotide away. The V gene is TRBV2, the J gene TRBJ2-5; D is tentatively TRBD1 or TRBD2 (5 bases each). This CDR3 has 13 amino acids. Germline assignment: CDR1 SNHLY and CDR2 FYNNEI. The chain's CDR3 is CARSVRGLGTQYF. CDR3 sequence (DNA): TGTGCCAGGAGTGTCCGGGGCCTGGGGACCCAGTACTTC.

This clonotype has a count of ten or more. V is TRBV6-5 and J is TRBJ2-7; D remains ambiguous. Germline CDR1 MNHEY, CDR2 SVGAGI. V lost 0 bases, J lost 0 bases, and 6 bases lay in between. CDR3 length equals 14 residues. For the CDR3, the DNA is TGTGCCAGCAGTTACTCGACCCGCTCCTACGAGCAGTACTTC. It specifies CASSYSTRSYEQYF.

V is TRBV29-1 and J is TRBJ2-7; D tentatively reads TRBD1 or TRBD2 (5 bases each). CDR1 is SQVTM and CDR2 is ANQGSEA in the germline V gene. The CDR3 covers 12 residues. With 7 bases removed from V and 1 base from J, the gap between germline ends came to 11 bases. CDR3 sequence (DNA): TGCAGCGGGGACGACTGGTCCTACGAGCAGTACTTC. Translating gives CSGDDWSYEQYF.

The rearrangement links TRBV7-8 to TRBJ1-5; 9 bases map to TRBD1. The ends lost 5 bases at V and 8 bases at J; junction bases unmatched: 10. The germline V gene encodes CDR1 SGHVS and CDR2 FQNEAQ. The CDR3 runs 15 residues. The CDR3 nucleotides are TGTGCCAGCAGCCCCAAGGACAGGGGACGTAAGCCCCAGCATTTT. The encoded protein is CASSPKDRGRKPQHF.

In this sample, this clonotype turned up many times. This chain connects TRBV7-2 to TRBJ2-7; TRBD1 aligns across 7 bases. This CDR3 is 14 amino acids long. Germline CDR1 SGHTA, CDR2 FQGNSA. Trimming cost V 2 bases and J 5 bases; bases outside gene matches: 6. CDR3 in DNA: TGTGCCAGCAGCTTAACCGGACAGGTCCACGAGCAGTACTTC. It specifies CASSLTGQVHEQYF.

CDR3 coding DNA: TGTGCCAGCAGCGTAGACGTCGGGCCTTATGGCTACACCTTC. Protein sequence: CASSVDVGPYGYTF. J is TRBJ1-2 and V is TRBV9; D unresolved. Germline-derived CDR1 and CDR2 are SGDLS and YYNGEE. This CDR3 spans 14 amino acids. Trimming took off 0 bases at V and 5 bases at J, with 11 bases between the two ends.